This T cell receptor beta chain was documented in a study of T-cell memory formation after mild COVID-19. Study details: In these data, TCR clusters were largely donor specific.

In the case of this clonotype: Its antigen remains unidentified.

Study observations and caveats: Day 15 to 85 contracting clones showed balanced CD4/CD8; day 15 to 37 expanders favored CD4+. Contracting CD4+ clones lay largely in CM and EM, with CD8+ ones residing in EMRA. Researchers found some responding clones in pre-infection memory, a sign that cross-reactive memory joined.

Germline CDR1 SGDLS, CDR2 YYNGEE. V dropped 0 bases and J dropped 4 bases, with 11 bases sitting between them. There are 15 residues in the CDR3. TCRdb reprocessed the 5' RACE reads via MiXCR and lists one record per CDR3 protein. This table holds roughly 600,000 distinct CDR3 sequences, roughly 18% found once. This chain joins TRBV9 and TRBJ2-1, with D maybe TRBD2 (6 bases). The receptor comes from an adult woman who had mild COVID-19 (a few samples of this study predate the infection). Cell type and time point are not known. The sequencing input was PBMCs or a T cell subset sorted from them (not recorded which). For the CDR3, the DNA is TGTGCCAGCAGCGTAGTAGCGGCCACTTACAATGAGCAGTTCTTC. Its protein is CASSVVAATYNEQFF. The variable domain in full, completed from reference TRBV9 and TRBJ2-1, reads DSGVTQTPKHLITATGQRVTLRCSPRSGDLSVYWYQQSLDQGLQFLIQYYNGEERAKGNILERFSAQQFPDLHSELNLSSLELGDSALYFCASSVVAATYNEQFFGPGTRLTVL.